Here is one T cell receptor (beta chain) with its context. Its target is not known. This specimen comes from a study of cytomegalovirus exposure and HLA in healthy donors. V dropped 1 base and J dropped 2 bases, with 5 bases sitting between them. The CDR3 consists of 12 residues. Germline CDR1 is GTSNPN and CDR2 is SVGIG (reference sequence). Regarding the study as a whole: 150 to 200 TCR beta chains were listed as cytomegalovirus-associated.

Some clones are missing from TCRdb's copy, which holds only in-frame ones; the method was immunoSEQ multiplex PCR. The data contain around 150,000 clones, 85% to 90% of them seen just once; the ten biggest clones take up more than 2.5%. This receptor was obtained from a woman aged 18-30 years in good health and CMV-seropositive. This chain joins TRBV30 and TRBJ2-5; D call uncertain. Sequenced sample: PBMCs. Here the CDR3 DNA reads TGTGCCTGGAGTGGTCAGCAAGAGACCCAGTACTTC. Its translation: CAWSGQQETQYF.